This TCR beta chain was found in a study of blood T cell repertoires in COVID-19. The cohort comprised adults aged 18 to 89 years residing in about two dozen US areas. Comment on this clone: This sample also contains other DNA sequences that code for the same CDR3.

Assay: immunoSEQ multiplex PCR; the TCRdb copy retains only in-frame clones and omits some. Of approximately 300,000 clones in the sample, 85% to 90% are singletons; the top ten hold about 10%. The clonotype was recovered from a young woman who had recovered from COVID-19. What was sequenced was PBMCs or T cells enriched from blood (not recorded which).

The CDR3 nucleotides read TGTGCCTGGGGGACAGGGGGTAATTCACCCCTCCACTTT. The encoded protein is CAWGTGGNSPLHF. The chain carries TRBV30 and TRBJ1-6; 11 positions match TRBD1. Germline CDR1 is GTSNPN and CDR2 is SVGIG (reference sequence). The trim removed 5 bases at V and 6 bases at J, leaving 0 bases unmatched. The CDR3 contains 13 residues.